These 26 T cell receptor beta chains came from one sample sequenced in a study of blood T cell repertoires in COVID-19. Sequencing used immunoSEQ multiplex PCR; TCRdb keeps in-frame clones, though not all of them. Among about 20,000 clones listed, about 87% were seen once. Sequencing used peripheral blood. These receptors were obtained from a human donor in a cohort sampled during active COVID-19.

The rearrangement uses TRBV6-6 and TRBJ2-3, with 8 bases identical to TRBD2. V lost 6 bases, J lost 7 bases, and 12 bases stayed unmatched. The CDR3 has 15 residues. Germline V gene data show CDR1 as MNHNY and CDR2 as SVGAGI (reference sequence). In DNA form, the CDR3 reads TGTGCCAGCAGCCCAGCGGGAGTTAGTAGCCATACGCAGTATTTT. Amino acid sequence: CASSPAGVSSHTQYF.

The chain joins TRBV6-5 to TRBJ2-1; no firm D call. This CDR3 has 14 amino acids. In germline, CDR1 is MNHEY, CDR2 SVGAGI. The V end was cut by 2 bases, the J end by 7 bases, with 12 bases between. The CDR3 reads CASSYNGVQNEQFF. The CDR3 region has the DNA TGTGCCAGCAGTTACAACGGAGTTCAAAATGAGCAGTTCTTC.

The chain joins TRBV11-2 to TRBJ2-3; 8 bases match TRBD2. Germline V gene lookup returns CDR1 SGHAT and CDR2 FQNNGV. The CDR3 is made up of 16 amino acids. The trim removed 2 bases at V and 5 bases at J, leaving 9 bases unmatched. The CDR3 protein is CASSLSYGREGDTQYF. The CDR3 nucleotides read TGTGCCAGCAGCTTAAGTTACGGGAGGGAAGGAGATACGCAGTATTTT.

Points on this clone: This sample includes further DNA sequences coding for the same CDR3. This chain connects TRBV18 to TRBJ1-2; D remains ambiguous. In germline, CDR1 is KGHSH, CDR2 LQKENI. The CDR3 covers 13 residues. Trimming cost V 3 bases and J 1 base, with 6 bases left between them. CDR3 in amino acids: CASSPTDNYGYTF. CDR3 DNA: TGTGCCAGCTCACCTACTGATAACTATGGCTACACCTTC.

This clone was counted once. The genes are TRBV7-8 and TRBJ2-1, with 9 bases aligning to TRBD2. CDR1 SGHVS and CDR2 FQNEAQ come from the germline V gene. The CDR3 totals 14 residues. V lost 4 bases, J lost 5 bases, and 3 bases stayed unmatched. The CDR3 sequence: CASSWTSVDNEQFF. CDR3 nucleotides: TGTGCCAGCAGCTGGACTAGCGTAGACAATGAGCAGTTCTTC.

The chain is built from TRBV10-3 and TRBJ2-1, with 14 bases that match TRBD2. Per germline, CDR1 ENHRY and CDR2 SYGVKD. CDR3 length: 15 amino acids. The V gene end was trimmed by 6 bases and the J gene end by 6 bases; junction bases not matched to a gene: 4. The CDR3 spells CAISPTSGRVNEQFF. The CDR3 DNA follows: TGTGCCATCAGCCCGACTAGCGGGAGGGTCAATGAGCAGTTCTTC.

This chain connects TRBV19 to TRBJ1-5; a possible D gene is TRBD1 (6 bases). The CDR3 loop spans 14 amino acids. CDR1 LNHDA and CDR2 SQIVND come from the germline V gene (reference sequence). The V gene lost 8 bases and the J gene lost 3 bases, with 14 bases spanning the gap. Here the CDR3 reads CASSSQGDNQPQHF. DNA for the CDR3: TGTGCCAGTTCTTCACAGGGAGACAATCAGCCCCAGCATTTT.

The chain joins TRBV5-6 to TRBJ2-7; tentative D call: TRBD1 (7 bases). Deletions cut 2 bases from V and 4 bases from J, with 16 bases between. This CDR3 has 15 residues. In germline, CDR1 is SGHDT, CDR2 YYEEEE. The CDR3 coding sequence is TGTGCCAGCAGCTTCAGGGGGGCCCGCTTATACGAGCAGTACTTC. It is translated as CASSFRGARLYEQYF.

V gene TRBV5-6 combines with J gene TRBJ2-5; 10 positions agree with TRBD1. CDR3 length equals 16 residues. V was clipped by 0 bases and J by 4 bases; unmatched bases: 6. CDR1 and CDR2 from the germline V gene are SGHDT and YYEEEE. CDR3 protein: CASSLAWDRGGETQYF. Written as DNA, the CDR3 is TGTGCCAGCAGCTTGGCCTGGGACAGGGGAGGAGAGACCCAGTACTTC.

The CDR3, as DNA: TGCGCCAGCAGCCAAAACGAGGGCTATGGCTACACCTTC. It encodes CASSQNEGYGYTF. The genes are TRBV4-1 and TRBJ1-2; no reliable D call. V lost 2 bases, J lost 4 bases, and 8 bases lay in between. The CDR3 is made up of 13 amino acids. Germline-derived CDR1 and CDR2 are MGHRA and YSYEKL.

The chain recombines TRBV20-1 with TRBJ2-7; 8 bases map to TRBD2. This CDR3 spans 16 amino acids. Looked up from germline, CDR1 is DFQATT and CDR2 is SNEGSKA (reference sequence). Germline trimming cut 3 bases from V and 2 bases from J; bases unmatched to any gene: 12. This CDR3 reads CSASGGSGRRAYEQYF. Here the CDR3 DNA reads TGCAGTGCTAGTGGCGGGAGCGGGAGAAGGGCCTACGAGCAGTACTTC.

This sequence joins TRBV19 and TRBJ2-3, with TRBD1 matching over 8 bases. Germline V gives CDR1 LNHDA, CDR2 SQIVND (reference sequence). The trim removed 4 bases at V and 3 bases at J, leaving 3 bases unmatched. The CDR3 runs to 14 residues. This CDR3 reads CASSTGQGTDTQYF. The CDR3 DNA follows: TGTGCCAGTAGTACCGGACAGGGAACAGATACGCAGTATTTT. Full variable domain (remainder filled in from reference TRBV19 and TRBJ2-3): DGGITQSPKYLFRKEGQNVTLSCEQNLNHDAMYWYRQDPGQGLRLIYYSQIVNDFQKGDIAEGYSVSREKKESFPLTVTSAQKNPTAFYLCASSTGQGTDTQYFGPGTRLTVL.

This chain uses TRBV7-9 with TRBJ1-5, with 9 bases aligning to TRBD1. The germline CDR1 and CDR2 sequences are SEHNR and FQNEAQ (reference sequence). CDR3 length: 15 residues. The J segment lost 4 bases and the V segment lost 4 bases, leaving 5 bases of the junction unmatched. CDR3 residues: CASSSGQGDNQPQHF. CDR3 sequence (DNA): TGTGCCAGCAGCTCGGGACAGGGCGATAATCAGCCCCAGCATTTT. The entire variable domain, with the rest obtained from reference TRBV7-9 and TRBJ1-5, is as follows: DTGVSQNPRHKITKRGQNVTFRCDPISEHNRLYWYRQTLGQGPEFLTYFQNEAQLEKSRLLSDRFSAERPKGSFSTLEIQRTEQGDSAMYLCASSSGQGDNQPQHFGDGTRLSIL.

This chain joins TRBV7-3 and TRBJ1-1; the D gene is possibly TRBD1 (5 bases). Trimming took off 2 bases at V and 3 bases at J, with 10 bases between the two ends. The CDR3 runs to 14 residues. In germline, CDR1 is SGHTA, CDR2 FQGTGA. The CDR3 reads CASSLGGLDTEAFF. CDR3 coding DNA: TGTGCCAGCAGCTTAGGGGGGTTGGACACTGAAGCTTTCTTT.

This chain joins TRBV27 and TRBJ2-3; 7 bases line up with TRBD2. Per the germline V gene, CDR1 is MNHEY and CDR2 is SMNVEV (reference sequence). This CDR3 has 14 amino acids. With V trimmed by 6 bases and J by 6 bases, 9 bases remained unmatched. CDR3 in DNA: TGTGCCAGCAGCTCTGGGGAGGGGCCGGATACGCAGTATTTT. Amino acid sequence: CASSSGEGPDTQYF.

The rearrangement uses TRBV29-1 and TRBJ2-2; weak D call: TRBD2 (7 bases). The CDR3 runs 13 residues. V was cut by 3 bases and J by 8 bases, with 13 bases left in between. CDR1 SQVTM and CDR2 ANQGSEA come from the germline V gene. CDR3 nucleotide sequence: TGCAGCGTTGATAAGGGGGGGCTAGGGGAGCTGTTTTTT. Amino acids: CSVDKGGLGELFF.

The chain couples TRBV14 to TRBJ2-1; TRBD1 matches at 7 bases. The CDR3 runs to 16 residues. The germline V gene encodes CDR1 SGHDN and CDR2 FVKESK. V trimming: 0 bases; J trimming: 0 bases; junction bases outside the gene matches: 2. CDR3 DNA sequence: TGTGCCAGCAGCCAAGATCGGGACAGCTCCTACAATGAGCAGTTCTTC. Translation: CASSQDRDSSYNEQFF.

The CDR3 DNA follows: TGTGCCAGCAGCTTACAAGCGGTCAGCACAGATACGCAGTATTTT. Translating gives CASSLQAVSTDTQYF. J is TRBJ2-3 and V is TRBV7-2, with a possible D match to TRBD2 (5 bases). The CDR3 loop spans 15 amino acids. The V end was cut by 2 bases, the J end by 0 bases, with 9 bases between. The germline gives CDR1 SGHTA, CDR2 FQGNSA.

The genes are TRBV5-6 and TRBJ2-5; no clear D gene. The CDR3 extends over 15 amino acids. V shed 2 bases and J shed 0 bases, with 11 bases lying between them. The V gene's germline CDR1 is SGHDT and CDR2 YYEEEE. CDR3 loop: CASSFGATYQETQYF. CDR3 coding DNA: TGTGCCAGCAGCTTCGGAGCTACCTACCAAGAGACCCAGTACTTC.

Concerning this clone: Compared with germline, one end of the junction differs, possibly owing to a read error. J is TRBJ2-3 and V is TRBV5-1; 8 bases are shared with TRBD1. Germline V gives CDR1 SGHRS, CDR2 YFSETQ. This CDR3 contains 14 residues. CDR3 coding DNA: TGCGCCAGCATGAGGTCAGGGGGCACCGATACGCAGTATTTT. This gives the protein CASMRSGGTDTQYF.

This sequence joins TRBV5-6 and TRBJ1-2, with 9 bases that match TRBD1. V was pared by 0 bases and J by 5 bases, with 8 bases of the junction left unmatched. This CDR3 is 16 amino acids long. In germline, CDR1 is SGHDT, CDR2 YYEEEE. CDR3 residues: CASSLAGTGLGYGYTF. As DNA, the CDR3 is TGTGCCAGCAGCTTGGCCGGGACAGGGTTAGGGTATGGCTACACCTTC. The full variable domain, in which reference TRBV5-6 and TRBJ1-2 provide the parts outside the CDR3, is DAGVTQSPTHLIKTRGQQVTLRCSPKSGHDTVSWYQQALGQGPQFIFQYYEEEERQRGNFPDRFSGHQFPNYSSELNVNALLLGDSALYLCASSLAGTGLGYGYTFGSGTRLTVV.

The chain combines TRBV9 with TRBJ2-3, with TRBD2 matching over 11 bases. CDR1 SGDLS and CDR2 YYNGEE come from the germline V gene. The CDR3 is made up of 16 amino acids. The V and J ends lost 4 bases and 2 bases, in that order; junction bases with no gene match: 6. The CDR3 DNA follows: TGTGCCAGCAGCCGTAGCGGGGGGGGGATCACAGATACGCAGTATTTT. Its protein product is CASSRSGGGITDTQYF. The whole variable domain, remainder taken from reference TRBV9 and TRBJ2-3, is DSGVTQTPKHLITATGQRVTLRCSPRSGDLSVYWYQQSLDQGLQFLIQYYNGEERAKGNILERFSAQQFPDLHSELNLSSLELGDSALYFCASSRSGGGITDTQYFGPGTRLTVL.

The V and J genes are TRBV21-1 and TRBJ2-7; the DNA was not used to check the table's D call, TRBD2. TRBV21-1 is listed as a pseudogene. There are 17 residues in the CDR3. The CDR3 loop reads CASSKRSGLADFYEQYF. The CDR3 DNA reads TGTGCCAGCAGCAAACGTTCAGGACTAGCGGACTTCTACGAGCAGTACTTC.

The V gene is TRBV9, the J gene TRBJ2-1; 10 nucleotides match TRBD2. CDR1 and CDR2 (germline): SGDLS, YYNGEE. This CDR3 is built from 16 residues. The junction had 13 bases not matched to a gene; V was cut back by 6 bases and J by 7 bases. The CDR3 spells CASKDGSGRAGNEQFF. The CDR3 nucleotides are TGTGCCAGCAAGGATGGGAGCGGGAGGGCCGGAAATGAGCAGTTCTTC.

The chain couples TRBV28 to TRBJ2-5; TRBD2 agrees at 7 bases. The CDR3 loop spans 15 amino acids. V was pared by 6 bases and J by 3 bases, with 10 bases of the junction left unmatched. CDR1 MDHEN and CDR2 SYDVKM come from the germline V gene. CDR3 coding DNA: TGTGCCAGCAGCCCAACTCGGCGGGAGAAAGAGACCCAGTACTTC. This codes for CASSPTRREKETQYF.

The V gene is TRBV28, the J gene TRBJ2-1; D gene unclear. The CDR3 runs 11 residues. With 5 bases removed from V and 7 bases from J, the gap between germline ends came to 6 bases. The germline V gene has CDR1 MDHEN and CDR2 SYDVKM. CDR3 in amino acids: CASSLRNEQFF. CDR3 coding DNA: TGTGCCAGCAGTCTGAGGAATGAGCAGTTCTTC.